The 15 T cell receptor beta chains given below trace back to one sample, sequenced in a study of blood T cell repertoires in COVID-19. Produced via immunoSEQ multiplex PCR; TCRdb's table is partial and in-frame only. The sample holds some 250,000 clones; roughly 86% are singletons and the top ten take roughly 3%. Sequences were obtained from peripheral blood. The receptors originated from a woman between 25 and 40 years old who had recovered from COVID-19.

This rearrangement joins TRBV5-1 to TRBJ1-2, with D possibly matching TRBD1 (5 bases). Trimming left V 3 bases short and J 5 bases short, with 8 bases between. This CDR3 has 12 amino acids. Germline loops: CDR1 SGHRS, CDR2 YFSETQ. The CDR3 DNA reads as TGCGCCAGCAGCTCGGACACGTATGGCTACACCTTC. This sequence encodes CASSSDTYGYTF.

The chain combines TRBV6-5 with TRBJ2-7; 9 positions match TRBD1. Germline lookup yields CDR1 MNHEY and CDR2 SVGAGI. V gave up 6 bases and J gave up 4 bases; unmatched junction bases: 7. The CDR3 contains 14 residues. CDR3 coding DNA: TGTGCCAGCAGCCGGGACAGGGTCGCATACGAGCAGTACTTC. Protein sequence: CASSRDRVAYEQYF.

The chain combines TRBV2 with TRBJ1-1; tentative D call: TRBD1 (5 bases). The CDR3 length is 11 residues. CDR1 is SNHLY and CDR2 is FYNNEI in the germline V gene. V lost 7 bases and J 12 bases, leaving 15 bases between the germline ends. The CDR3 reads CASIDRLMTFF. The CDR3 DNA reads as TGTGCCAGCATCGACAGACTGATGACTTTCTTT.

In DNA form, the CDR3 reads TGTGCCAGCAGCCAAACTCTAGGGGGAAAACTGTTTTTT. This codes for CASSQTLGGKLFF. The chain links TRBV3-1 (or the pseudogene TRBV3-2) to TRBJ1-4, with a tentative D call TRBD1 (6 bases). This CDR3 region has 13 residues. Trimming shortened V by 2 bases and J by 10 bases, and 11 bases separated the two germline ends. Germline CDR1 and CDR2: LGHDT and YNNKEL (reference sequence).

J is TRBJ1-1 and V is TRBV5-1, with 11 bases fitting TRBD1. Trimming cost V 0 bases and J 1 base; bases outside gene matches: 5. This CDR3 comprises 17 residues. Looked up from germline, CDR1 is SGHRS and CDR2 is YFSETQ. CDR3 in DNA: TGCGCCAGCAGCTTGGGGACAGGGGGCTTCGGGAACACTGAAGCTTTCTTT. Translated: CASSLGTGGFGNTEAFF.

This clone was observed a handful of times. The CDR3 DNA is TGTGCCAGCGCCCAGACAGGGGACGCCGGGGAGCTGTTTTTT. Its translation is CASAQTGDAGELFF. The chain employs TRBV6-5 and TRBJ2-2; 8 bases are shared with TRBD1. CDR1 and CDR2 from the germline V gene are MNHEY and SVGAGI. CDR3 length: 14 amino acids. Trimming cost V 8 bases and J 6 bases; bases outside gene matches: 8.

The chain links TRBV19 to TRBJ2-1; D is undetermined. The germline V gene encodes CDR1 LNHDA and CDR2 SQIVND (reference sequence). The CDR3 consists of 13 residues. V was clipped by 5 bases and J by 5 bases, with 10 bases between them. In DNA form, the CDR3 reads TGTGCCAGTAGTTTTGCTACCCACAATGAGCAGTTCTTC. It specifies CASSFATHNEQFF.

CDR3 residues: CASSYNEEGETQYF. CDR3 DNA: TGTGCCAGCAGTTACAACGAGGAGGGGGAGACCCAGTACTTC. J is TRBJ2-5 and V is TRBV6-2 or TRBV6-3; tentatively, D is TRBD2 (6 bases). V lost 2 bases to trimming and J lost 5 bases, with 12 bases between them. CDR3 size: 14 residues. Per the germline V gene, CDR1 is MNHEY and CDR2 is SVGEGT.

The chain couples TRBV10-1 to TRBJ1-1; 10 bases are a match to TRBD1. This CDR3 has 16 amino acids. From germline, CDR1 is WNHNN and CDR2 SYGVQD (reference sequence). The CDR3 DNA reads as TGCGTCCCGACGCCTGGACAGGGGGTTTTTGGCACTGAAGCTTTCTTT. Translated: CVPTPGQGVFGTEAFF.

This chain joins TRBV9 and TRBJ1-2; no reliable D call. Germline CDR1 SGDLS, CDR2 YYNGEE. The CDR3 has 17 amino acids. The germline V and J ends were trimmed by 0 bases and 4 bases, with 19 bases remaining between them. CDR3 sequence (DNA): TGTGCCAGCAGCGTAGAGGCTCTCAGCGGGATCCCCTATGGCTACACCTTC. Its translation is CASSVEALSGIPYGYTF.

The V gene is TRBV28, the J gene TRBJ1-1; D gene ambiguous. The CDR3 is 15 residues long. Trimming removed 3 bases at V and 4 bases at J, with 15 bases between. Germline V CDR1 and CDR2: MDHEN, SYDVKM. CDR3 loop: CASSFPPGWSTEAFF. CDR3 DNA sequence: TGTGCCAGCAGTTTCCCCCCCGGGTGGAGCACTGAAGCTTTCTTT.

The chain carries TRBV19 and TRBJ2-7, with a weak D call TRBD1 (6 bases). CDR3 length equals 14 residues. Germline loops: CDR1 LNHDA, CDR2 SQIVND (reference sequence). V lost 6 bases, J lost 0 bases, and 12 bases lay in between. This CDR3 reads CASSNGDNSYEQYF. CDR3 sequence (DNA): TGTGCCAGTAGCAATGGGGACAACTCCTACGAGCAGTACTTC.

This chain uses TRBV15 with TRBJ2-3; D might be TRBD1 (5 bases). The CDR3 contains 19 residues. Germline loops: CDR1 LNHNV, CDR2 YYDKDF (reference sequence). V lost 0 bases and J lost 2, with 21 bases in between. The CDR3 is CATSRDVAPRQTDTDTQYF. In DNA, the CDR3 is TGTGCCACCAGCAGAGATGTCGCTCCAAGACAGACAGACACAGATACGCAGTATTTT.

The gene calls are TRBV10-3 and TRBJ2-3, with 11 bases fitting TRBD2. The CDR3 length is 18 residues. Per the germline V gene, CDR1 is ENHRY and CDR2 is SYGVKD. Trimming removed 6 bases from V and 0 bases from J; junction bases left unmatched: 11. The CDR3 loop is CAIRGLAGGPSSTDTQYF. In DNA form, the CDR3 reads TGTGCCATCAGGGGGCTAGCGGGGGGCCCCTCTAGCACAGATACGCAGTATTTT.

The rearrangement joins TRBV18 to TRBJ2-2; 7 bases are a match to TRBD1. Trimming took 4 bases from V and 0 from J; bases not matched to a gene: 8. CDR3 length: 17 residues. From germline, CDR1 is KGHSH and CDR2 LQKENI. Written as DNA, the CDR3 is TGTGCCAGCTCACTTCTCGGGACAGCCGCGAACACCGGGGAGCTGTTTTTT. It codes for CASSLLGTAANTGELFF.